The 4 T cell receptor beta chains in this list originate from one sample, sequenced in a study of CD8+ T cells in alopecia areata. The treatment here: oral pan-JAK inhibitor, 5-10 mg twice daily. Extracted RNA was reverse transcribed, and the resulting cDNA served as sequencing template. Only in-frame clones appear in the TCRdb table, and some are missing; sequencing was by immunoSEQ multiplex PCR. The table records around 100,000 clones, 60% of them present only once. Sequenced material: CD8+ T cells sorted from blood, taken at approximately week 55, from a patient treated with tofacitinib. The source of these receptors is a human donor with alopecia areata.

The genes are TRBV6-6 and TRBJ2-7; no clear D. This CDR3 spans 13 amino acids. The V gene lost 5 bases and the J gene lost 0 bases, with 8 bases spanning the gap. CDR1 is MNHNY and CDR2 is SVGAGI in the germline V gene (reference sequence). The CDR3 loop is CASSTDTSYEQYF. DNA of the CDR3: TGTGCCAGCAGTACCGACACCTCCTACGAGCAGTACTTC.

The chain recombines TRBV29-1 with TRBJ2-3; D is undetermined. The CDR3 has 16 amino acids. V shed 3 bases and J shed 4 bases, with 20 bases lying between them. The germline V gene encodes CDR1 SQVTM and CDR2 ANQGSEA. CDR3 sequence (DNA): TGCAGCGTTGACGGTTCCCCGGCCCAGCTAGCAGATACGCAGTATTTT. It codes for CSVDGSPAQLADTQYF.

In this sample, this clone turned up once. V and J are TRBV7-9 and TRBJ1-2; a weak D match, TRBD1 (5 bases). The germline V gene has CDR1 SEHNR and CDR2 FQNEAQ (reference sequence). The V gene lost 3 bases and the J gene lost 10 bases, with 9 bases spanning the gap. This CDR3 is built from 11 residues. CDR3 sequence (DNA): TGTGCCAGCAGCTTTGGAGGGGACTACACCTTC. Translating gives CASSFGGDYTF.

The V gene is TRBV11-2, the J gene TRBJ1-2; the match to TRBD1 covers 8 bases. V shed 5 bases, J shed 4 bases, and the junction held 6 bases outside the gene matches. The V gene's germline CDR1 is SGHAT and CDR2 FQNNGV. The CDR3 loop spans 14 amino acids. The CDR3, as DNA: TGTGCCAGCAGCACGGGACAGGCGATCTATGGCTACACCTTC. As protein: CASSTGQAIYGYTF.